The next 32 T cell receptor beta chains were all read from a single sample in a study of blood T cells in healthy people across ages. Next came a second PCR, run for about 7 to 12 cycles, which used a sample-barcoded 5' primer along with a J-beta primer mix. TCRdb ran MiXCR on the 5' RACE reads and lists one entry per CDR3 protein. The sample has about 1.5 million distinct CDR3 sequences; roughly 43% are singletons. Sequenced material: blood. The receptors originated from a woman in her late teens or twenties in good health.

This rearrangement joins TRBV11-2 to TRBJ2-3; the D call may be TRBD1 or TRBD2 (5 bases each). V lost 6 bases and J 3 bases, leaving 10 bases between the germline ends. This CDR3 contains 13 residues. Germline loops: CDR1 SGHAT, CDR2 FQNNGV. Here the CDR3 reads CASRVRETDTQYF. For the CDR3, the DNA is TGTGCCAGCAGGGTCAGGGAGACAGATACGCAGTATTTT.

The CDR3 loop reads CASSQGHGANVLTF. The CDR3 DNA reads as TGTGCCAGCAGCCAAGGGCATGGGGCCAACGTCCTGACTTTC. The chain employs TRBV3-1 and TRBJ2-6; no clear D gene. V lost 1 base and J lost 3, with 4 bases in between. The V gene's germline CDR1 is LGHDT and CDR2 YNNKEL (reference sequence). This CDR3 has 14 amino acids. Filled out from reference TRBV3-1 and TRBJ2-6, the complete variable domain reads DTAVSQTPKYLVTQMGNDKSIKCEQNLGHDTMYWYKQDSKKFLKIMFSYNNKELIINETVPNRFSPKSPDKAHLNLHINSLELGDSAVYFCASSQGHGANVLTFGAGSRLTVL.

Here the CDR3 reads CASRSSENTGELFF. CDR3 sequence (DNA): TGTGCCAGCAGGTCTAGCGAAAACACCGGGGAGCTGTTTTTT. The chain uses TRBV7-3 and TRBJ2-2; possible D gene TRBD2, 6 bases. The V and J ends lost 6 bases and 2 bases respectively, with 10 bases between them. The CDR3 has 14 residues. Germline CDR1 and CDR2: SGHTA and FQGTGA.

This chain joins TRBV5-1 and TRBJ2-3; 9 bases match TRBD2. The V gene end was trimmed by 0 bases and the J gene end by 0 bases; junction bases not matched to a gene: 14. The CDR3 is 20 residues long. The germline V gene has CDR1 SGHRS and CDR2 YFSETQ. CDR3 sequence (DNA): TGCGCCAGCAGCTTGGGGGGCGGACTAGCGCGAAGCTCTAGCACAGATACGCAGTATTTT. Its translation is CASSLGGGLARSSSTDTQYF.

DNA for the CDR3: TGCGCCAGCAGCTTGGGTCACCTGGGCACCTACGAGCAGTACTTC. Translated: CASSLGHLGTYEQYF. The genes are TRBV5-1 and TRBJ2-7, with D hard to call. V was clipped by 0 bases and J by 2 bases, with 12 bases between them. The V gene's germline CDR1 is SGHRS and CDR2 YFSETQ. CDR3 size: 15 residues.

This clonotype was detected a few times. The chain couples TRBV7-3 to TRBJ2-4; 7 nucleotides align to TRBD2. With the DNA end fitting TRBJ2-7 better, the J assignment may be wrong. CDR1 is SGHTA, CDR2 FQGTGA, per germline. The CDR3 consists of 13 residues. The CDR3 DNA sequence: TGTGCCAGCAGTCTAGCGGCGGGCGACGAGCAGTACTTC. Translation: CASSLAAGDEQYF.

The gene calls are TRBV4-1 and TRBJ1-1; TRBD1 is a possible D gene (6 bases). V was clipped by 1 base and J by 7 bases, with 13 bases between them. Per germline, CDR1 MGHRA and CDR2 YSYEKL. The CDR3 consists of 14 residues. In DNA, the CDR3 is TGCGCCAGCAGCCAAGGTCGGACAGAACTTGAAGCTTTCTTT. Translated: CASSQGRTELEAFF.

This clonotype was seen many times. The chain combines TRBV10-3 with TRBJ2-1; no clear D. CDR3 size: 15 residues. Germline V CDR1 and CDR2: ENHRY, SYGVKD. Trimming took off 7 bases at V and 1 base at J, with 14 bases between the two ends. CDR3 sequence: CAINPEEGSYNEQFF. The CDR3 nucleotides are TGTGCCATCAACCCTGAGGAAGGATCCTACAATGAGCAGTTCTTC.

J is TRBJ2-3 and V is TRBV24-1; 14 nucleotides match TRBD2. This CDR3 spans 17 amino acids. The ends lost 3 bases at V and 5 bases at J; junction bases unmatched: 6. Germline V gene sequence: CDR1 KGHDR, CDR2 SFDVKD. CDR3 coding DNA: TGTGCCACCAGTGATAGAGGGACTAGCGGGGGTTTAGATACGCAGTATTTT. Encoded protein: CATSDRGTSGGLDTQYF.

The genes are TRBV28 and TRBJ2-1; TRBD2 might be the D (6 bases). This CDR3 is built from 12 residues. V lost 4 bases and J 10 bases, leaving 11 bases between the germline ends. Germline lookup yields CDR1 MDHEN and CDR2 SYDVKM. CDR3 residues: CASSYRGKEQFF. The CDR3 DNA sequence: TGTGCCAGCAGTTATCGGGGGAAGGAGCAGTTCTTC.

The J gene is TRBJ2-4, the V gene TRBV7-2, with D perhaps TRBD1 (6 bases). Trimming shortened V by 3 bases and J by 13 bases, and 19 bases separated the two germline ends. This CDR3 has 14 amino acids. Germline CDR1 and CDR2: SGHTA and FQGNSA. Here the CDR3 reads CASSFKRQDGEQYF. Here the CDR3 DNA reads TGTGCCAGCAGCTTTAAGCGACAGGACGGTGAGCAGTACTTC.

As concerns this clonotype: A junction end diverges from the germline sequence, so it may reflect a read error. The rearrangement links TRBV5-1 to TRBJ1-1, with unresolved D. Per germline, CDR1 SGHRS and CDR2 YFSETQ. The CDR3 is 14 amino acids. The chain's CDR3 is CTSSLGQTNTEAFF. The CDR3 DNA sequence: TGCACCAGCAGCTTGGGCCAGACGAACACTGAAGCTTTCTTT.

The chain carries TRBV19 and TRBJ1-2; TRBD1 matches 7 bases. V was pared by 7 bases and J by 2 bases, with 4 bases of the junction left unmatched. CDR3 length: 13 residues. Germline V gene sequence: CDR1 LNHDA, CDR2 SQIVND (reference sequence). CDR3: CASTETGNYGYTF. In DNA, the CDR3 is TGTGCCAGTACCGAGACAGGGAACTATGGCTACACCTTC.

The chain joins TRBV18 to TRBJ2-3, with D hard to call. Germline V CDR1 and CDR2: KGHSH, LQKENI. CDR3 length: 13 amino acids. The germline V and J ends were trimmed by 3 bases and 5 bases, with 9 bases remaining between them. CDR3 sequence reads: CASSPFVVDTQYF. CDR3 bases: TGTGCCAGCTCACCGTTCGTCGTAGATACGCAGTATTTT.

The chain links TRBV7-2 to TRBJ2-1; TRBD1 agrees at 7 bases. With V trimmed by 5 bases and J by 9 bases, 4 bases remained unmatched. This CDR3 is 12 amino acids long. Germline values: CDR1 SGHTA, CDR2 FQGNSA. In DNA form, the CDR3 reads TGTGCCAGCAGCCACAGGGGCACTGAGCAGTTCTTC. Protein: CASSHRGTEQFF.

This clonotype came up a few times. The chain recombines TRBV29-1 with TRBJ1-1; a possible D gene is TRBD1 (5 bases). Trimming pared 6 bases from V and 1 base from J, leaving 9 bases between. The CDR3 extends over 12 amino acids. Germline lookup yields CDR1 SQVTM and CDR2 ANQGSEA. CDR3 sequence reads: CSVFRENTEAFF. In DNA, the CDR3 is TGCAGCGTCTTCAGGGAGAACACTGAAGCTTTCTTT.

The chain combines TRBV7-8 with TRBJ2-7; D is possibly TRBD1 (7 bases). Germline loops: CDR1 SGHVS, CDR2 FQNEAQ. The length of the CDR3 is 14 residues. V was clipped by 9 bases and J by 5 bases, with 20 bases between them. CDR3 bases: TGTGCCAGTAGCGGAGGGACAGCCCATAACGAGCAGTACTTC. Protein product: CASSGGTAHNEQYF.

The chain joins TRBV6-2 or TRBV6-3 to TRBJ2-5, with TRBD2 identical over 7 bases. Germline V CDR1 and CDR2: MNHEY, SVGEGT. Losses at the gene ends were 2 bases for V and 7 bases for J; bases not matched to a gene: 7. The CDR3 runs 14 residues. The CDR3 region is CASSYSGTKGTQYF. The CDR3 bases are TGTGCCAGCAGTTACAGCGGGACCAAGGGGACCCAGTACTTC.

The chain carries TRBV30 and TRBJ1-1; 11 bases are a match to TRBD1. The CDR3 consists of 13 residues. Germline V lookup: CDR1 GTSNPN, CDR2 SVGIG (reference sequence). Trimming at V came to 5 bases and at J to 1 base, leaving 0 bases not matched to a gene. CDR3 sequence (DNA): TGTGCCTGGGGACAGGGGGCGAACACTGAAGCTTTCTTT. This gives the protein CAWGQGANTEAFF.

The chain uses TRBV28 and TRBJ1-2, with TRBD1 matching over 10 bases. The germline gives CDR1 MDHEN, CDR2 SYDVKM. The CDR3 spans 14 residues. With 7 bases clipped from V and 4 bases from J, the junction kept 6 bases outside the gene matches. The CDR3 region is CASTGTGELYGYTF. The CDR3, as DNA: TGTGCCAGCACCGGGACAGGGGAACTCTATGGCTACACCTTC.

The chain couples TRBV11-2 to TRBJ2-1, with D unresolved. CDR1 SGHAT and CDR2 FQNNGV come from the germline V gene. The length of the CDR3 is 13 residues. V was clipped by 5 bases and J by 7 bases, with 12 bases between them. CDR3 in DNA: TGTGCCAGCAGCGCCCCTCTGGGGAATGAGCAGTTCTTC. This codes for CASSAPLGNEQFF.

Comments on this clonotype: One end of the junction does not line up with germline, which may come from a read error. The CDR3 sequence: CTSSFNSRGGETQYF. The CDR3 DNA is TGTACCAGCAGCTTCAACTCGAGGGGGGGAGAGACCCAGTACTTC. The chain couples TRBV11-2 to TRBJ2-5; weak D call: TRBD2 (7 bases). CDR3 length: 15 residues. Germline CDR1 SGHAT, CDR2 FQNNGV. Looking up the rest from reference TRBV11-2 and TRBJ2-5 gives the full variable domain: EAGVAQSPRYKIIEKRQSVAFWCNPISGHATLYWYQQILGQGPKLLIQFQNNGVVDDSQLPKDRFSAERLKGVDSTLKIQPAKLEDSAVYLCTSSFNSRGGETQYFGPGTRLLVL.

The CDR3 region has the DNA TGTGCCAGCAGTTGGACAGGGGCCAGAAGCACAGATACGCAGTATTTT. It specifies CASSWTGARSTDTQYF. The chain carries TRBV6-6 and TRBJ2-3; 9 bases are shared with TRBD1. Germline V lookup: CDR1 MNHNY, CDR2 SVGAGI (reference sequence). The CDR3 covers 16 residues. V was clipped by 4 bases and J by 0 bases; unmatched bases: 5.

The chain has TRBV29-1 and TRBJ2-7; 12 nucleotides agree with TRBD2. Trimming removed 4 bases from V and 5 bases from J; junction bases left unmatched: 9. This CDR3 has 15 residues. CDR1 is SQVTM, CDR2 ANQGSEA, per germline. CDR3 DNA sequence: TGCAGCGTTGCTAGCGGGAGGGCCAAAATCGACGAGCAGTACTTC. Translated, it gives CSVASGRAKIDEQYF.

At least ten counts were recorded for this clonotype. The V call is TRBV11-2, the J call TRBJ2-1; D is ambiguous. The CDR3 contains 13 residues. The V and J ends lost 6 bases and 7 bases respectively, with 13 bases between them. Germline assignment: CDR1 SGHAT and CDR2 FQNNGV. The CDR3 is CASSLGRLNEQFF. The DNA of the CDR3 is TGTGCCAGCAGTCTAGGAAGGTTGAATGAGCAGTTCTTC.

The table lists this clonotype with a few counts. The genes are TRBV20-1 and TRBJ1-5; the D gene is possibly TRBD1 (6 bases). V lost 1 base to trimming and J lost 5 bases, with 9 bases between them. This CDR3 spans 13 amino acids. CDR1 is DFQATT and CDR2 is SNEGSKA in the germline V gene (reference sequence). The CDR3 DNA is TGCAGTGCTAGAGCAGGGGTTGATCAGCCCCAGCATTTT. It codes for CSARAGVDQPQHF.

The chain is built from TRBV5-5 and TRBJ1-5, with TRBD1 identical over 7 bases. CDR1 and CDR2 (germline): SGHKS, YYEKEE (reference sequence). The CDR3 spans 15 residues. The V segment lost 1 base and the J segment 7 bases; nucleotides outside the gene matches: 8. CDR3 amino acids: CASSLRPQGVQPQHF. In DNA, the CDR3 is TGTGCCAGCAGCTTGCGGCCGCAGGGGGTGCAGCCCCAGCATTTT.

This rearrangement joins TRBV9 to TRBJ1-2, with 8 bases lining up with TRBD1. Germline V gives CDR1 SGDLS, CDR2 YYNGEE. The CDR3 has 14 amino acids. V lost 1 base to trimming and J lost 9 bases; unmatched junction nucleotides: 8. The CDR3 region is CASSVSTGERSYTF. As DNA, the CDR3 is TGTGCCAGCAGCGTATCGACAGGGGAAAGGAGCTACACCTTC.

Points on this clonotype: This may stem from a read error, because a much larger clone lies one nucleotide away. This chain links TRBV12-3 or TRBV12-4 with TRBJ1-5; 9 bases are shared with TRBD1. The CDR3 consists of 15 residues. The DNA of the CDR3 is TGTGCCGGCAGCCCCGGGACAGGGTTAAGCCAGCCCCAGCATTTT. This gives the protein CAGSPGTGLSQPQHF.

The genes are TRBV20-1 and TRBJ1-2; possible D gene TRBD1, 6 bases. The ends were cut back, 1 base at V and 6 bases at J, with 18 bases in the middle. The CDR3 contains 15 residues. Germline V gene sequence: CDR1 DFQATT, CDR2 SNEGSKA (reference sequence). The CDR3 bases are TGCAGTGCTAGAGCCTCCCAGGGGCGTACGGATGGCTACACCTTC. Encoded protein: CSARASQGRTDGYTF.

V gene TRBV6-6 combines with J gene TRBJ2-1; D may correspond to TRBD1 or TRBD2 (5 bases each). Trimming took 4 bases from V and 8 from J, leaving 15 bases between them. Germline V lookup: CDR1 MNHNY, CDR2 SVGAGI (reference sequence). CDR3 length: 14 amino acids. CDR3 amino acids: CASSFPGHGDEQFF. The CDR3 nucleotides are TGTGCCAGCAGTTTTCCGGGGCATGGCGATGAGCAGTTCTTC.

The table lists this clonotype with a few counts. The CDR3: CAWSLDRVTTEAFF. The CDR3 region has the DNA TGTGCCTGGAGTTTGGACAGGGTAACCACTGAAGCTTTCTTT. V and J are TRBV30 and TRBJ1-1, with 8 bases matching TRBD1. CDR3 length: 14 residues. Germline CDR1 and CDR2: GTSNPN and SVGIG (reference sequence). The V segment lost 2 bases and the J segment 4 bases; nucleotides outside the gene matches: 6.